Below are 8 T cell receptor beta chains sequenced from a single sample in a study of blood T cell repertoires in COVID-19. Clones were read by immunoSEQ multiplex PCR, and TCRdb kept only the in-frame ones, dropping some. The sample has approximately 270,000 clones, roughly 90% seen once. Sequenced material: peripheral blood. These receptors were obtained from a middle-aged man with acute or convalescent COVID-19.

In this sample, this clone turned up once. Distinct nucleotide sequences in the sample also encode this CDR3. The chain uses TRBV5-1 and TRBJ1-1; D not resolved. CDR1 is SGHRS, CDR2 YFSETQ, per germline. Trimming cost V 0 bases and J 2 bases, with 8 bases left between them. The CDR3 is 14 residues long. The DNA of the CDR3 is TGCGCCAGCAGCTTGGAGGCGGGAAACACTGAAGCTTTCTTT. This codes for CASSLEAGNTEAFF.

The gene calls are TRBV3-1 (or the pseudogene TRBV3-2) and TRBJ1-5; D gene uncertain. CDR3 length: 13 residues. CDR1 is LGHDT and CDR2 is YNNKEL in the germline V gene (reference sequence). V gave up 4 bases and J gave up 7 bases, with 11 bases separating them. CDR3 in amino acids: CASSPPGGQPQHF. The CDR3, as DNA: TGTGCCAGCAGCCCCCCTGGCGGGCAGCCCCAGCATTTT.

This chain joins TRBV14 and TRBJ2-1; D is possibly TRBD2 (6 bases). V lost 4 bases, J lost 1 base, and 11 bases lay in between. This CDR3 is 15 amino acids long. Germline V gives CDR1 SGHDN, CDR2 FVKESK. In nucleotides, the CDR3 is TGTGCCAGCAGCCTCCTCGGGAGTTCCTACAATGAGCAGTTCTTC. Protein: CASSLLGSSYNEQFF.

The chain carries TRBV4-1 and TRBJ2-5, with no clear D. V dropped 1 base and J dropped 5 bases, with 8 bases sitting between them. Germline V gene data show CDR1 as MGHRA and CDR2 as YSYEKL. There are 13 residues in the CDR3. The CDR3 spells CASSQGQHETQYF. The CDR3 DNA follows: TGCGCCAGCAGCCAAGGGCAACATGAGACCCAGTACTTC.

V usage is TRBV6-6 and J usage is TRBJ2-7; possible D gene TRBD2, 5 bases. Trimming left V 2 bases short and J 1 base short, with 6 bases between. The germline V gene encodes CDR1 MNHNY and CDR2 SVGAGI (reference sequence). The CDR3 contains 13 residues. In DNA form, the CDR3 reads TGTGCCAGCAGTTACGAGGGATCCTACGAGCAGTACTTC. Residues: CASSYEGSYEQYF.

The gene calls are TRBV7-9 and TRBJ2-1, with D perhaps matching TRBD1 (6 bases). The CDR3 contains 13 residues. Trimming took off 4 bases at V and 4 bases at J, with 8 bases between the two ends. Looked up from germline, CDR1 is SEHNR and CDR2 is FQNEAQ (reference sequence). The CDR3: CASSSGAYNEQFF. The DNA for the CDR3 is TGTGCCAGCAGCTCAGGGGCGTACAATGAGCAGTTCTTC.

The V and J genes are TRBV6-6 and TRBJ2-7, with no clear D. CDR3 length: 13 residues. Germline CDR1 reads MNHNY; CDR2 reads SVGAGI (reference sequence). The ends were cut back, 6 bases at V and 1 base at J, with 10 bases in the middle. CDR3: CASSPTASYEQYF. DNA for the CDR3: TGTGCCAGCAGCCCAACAGCTTCCTACGAGCAGTACTTC.

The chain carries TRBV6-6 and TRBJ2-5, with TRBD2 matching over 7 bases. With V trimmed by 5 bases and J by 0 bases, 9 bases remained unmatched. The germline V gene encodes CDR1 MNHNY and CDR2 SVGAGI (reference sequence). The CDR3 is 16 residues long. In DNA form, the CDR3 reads TGTGCCAGCAGTCTCTCTTGGGGGGGGTACCAAGAGACCCAGTACTTC. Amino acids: CASSLSWGGYQETQYF.